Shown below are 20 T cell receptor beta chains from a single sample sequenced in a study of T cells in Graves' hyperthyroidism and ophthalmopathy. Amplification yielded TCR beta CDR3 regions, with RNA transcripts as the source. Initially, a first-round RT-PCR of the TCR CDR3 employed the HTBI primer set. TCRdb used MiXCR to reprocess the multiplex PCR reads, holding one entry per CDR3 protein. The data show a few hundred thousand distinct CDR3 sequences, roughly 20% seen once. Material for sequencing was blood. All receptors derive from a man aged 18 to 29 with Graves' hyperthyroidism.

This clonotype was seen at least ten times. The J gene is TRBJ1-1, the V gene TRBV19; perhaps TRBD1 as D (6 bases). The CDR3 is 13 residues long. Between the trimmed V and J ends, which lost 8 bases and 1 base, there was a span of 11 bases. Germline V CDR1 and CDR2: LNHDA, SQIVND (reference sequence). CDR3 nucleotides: TGTGCCAGTGGCCGGGACACGAACACTGAAGCTTTCTTT. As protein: CASGRDTNTEAFF. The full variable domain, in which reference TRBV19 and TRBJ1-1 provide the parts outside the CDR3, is DGGITQSPKYLFRKEGQNVTLSCEQNLNHDAMYWYRQDPGQGLRLIYYSQIVNDFQKGDIAEGYSVSREKKESFPLTVTSAQKNPTAFYLCASGRDTNTEAFFGQGTRLTVV.

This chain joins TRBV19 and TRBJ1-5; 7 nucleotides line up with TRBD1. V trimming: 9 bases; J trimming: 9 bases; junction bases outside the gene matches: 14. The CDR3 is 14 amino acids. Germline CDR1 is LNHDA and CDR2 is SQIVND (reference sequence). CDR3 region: CASRLRQGKGPQHF. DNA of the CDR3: TGTGCCAGCAGATTGAGACAGGGAAAGGGGCCCCAGCATTTT.

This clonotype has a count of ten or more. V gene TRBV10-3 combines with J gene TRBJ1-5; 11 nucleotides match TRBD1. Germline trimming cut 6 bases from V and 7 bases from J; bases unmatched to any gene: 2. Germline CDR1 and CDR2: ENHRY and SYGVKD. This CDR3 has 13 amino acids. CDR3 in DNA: TGTGCCATCAGCGGGACAGGGGGACAGCCCCAGCATTTT. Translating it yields CAISGTGGQPQHF.

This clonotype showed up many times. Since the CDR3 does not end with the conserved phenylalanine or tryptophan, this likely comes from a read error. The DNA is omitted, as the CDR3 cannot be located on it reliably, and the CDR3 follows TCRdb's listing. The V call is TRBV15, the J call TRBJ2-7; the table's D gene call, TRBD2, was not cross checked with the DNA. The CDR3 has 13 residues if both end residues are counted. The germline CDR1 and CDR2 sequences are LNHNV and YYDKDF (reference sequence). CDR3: CATSRELRGVSSY.

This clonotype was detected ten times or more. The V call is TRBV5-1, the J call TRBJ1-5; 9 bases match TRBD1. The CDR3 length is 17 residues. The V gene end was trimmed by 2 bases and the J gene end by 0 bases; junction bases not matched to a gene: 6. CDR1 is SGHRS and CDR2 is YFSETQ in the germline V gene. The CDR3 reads CASSLGDRANSNQPQHF. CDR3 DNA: TGCGCCAGCAGCTTAGGGGACAGGGCGAATAGCAATCAGCCCCAGCATTTT.

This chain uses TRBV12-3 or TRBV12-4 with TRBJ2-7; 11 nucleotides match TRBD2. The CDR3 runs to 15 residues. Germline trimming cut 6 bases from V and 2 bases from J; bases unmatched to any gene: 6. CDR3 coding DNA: TGTGCCAGCAGCGTGACTAGCGGGGTGACCTACGAGCAGTACTTC. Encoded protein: CASSVTSGVTYEQYF.

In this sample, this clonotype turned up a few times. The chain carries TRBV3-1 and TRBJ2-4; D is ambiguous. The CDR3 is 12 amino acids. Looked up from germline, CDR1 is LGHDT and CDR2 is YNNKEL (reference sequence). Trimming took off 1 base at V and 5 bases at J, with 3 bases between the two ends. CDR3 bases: TGTGCCAGCAGCCAAGTTGAAAACATTCAGTACTTC. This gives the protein CASSQVENIQYF.

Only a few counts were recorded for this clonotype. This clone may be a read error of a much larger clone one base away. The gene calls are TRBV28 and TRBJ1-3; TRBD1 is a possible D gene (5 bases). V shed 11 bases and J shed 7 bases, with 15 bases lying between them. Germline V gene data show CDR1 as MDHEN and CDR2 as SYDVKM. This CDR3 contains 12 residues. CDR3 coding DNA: TGTGCCTGTCGGGCAGGGAGGAACACCATATATTTT. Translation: CACRAGRNTIYF. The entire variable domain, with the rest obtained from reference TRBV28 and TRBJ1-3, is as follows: DVKVTQSSRYLVKRTGEKVFLECVQDMDHENMFWYRQDPGLGLRLIYFSYDVKMKEKGDIPEGYSVSREKKERFSLILESASTNQTSMYLCACRAGRNTIYFGEGSWLTVV.

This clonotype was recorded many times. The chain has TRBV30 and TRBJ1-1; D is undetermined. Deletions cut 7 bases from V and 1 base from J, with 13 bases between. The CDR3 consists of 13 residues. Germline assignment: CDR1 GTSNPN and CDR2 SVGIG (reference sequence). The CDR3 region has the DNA TGTGCCTTGATAGTGGGCTCGAACACTGAAGCTTTCTTT. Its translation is CALIVGSNTEAFF.

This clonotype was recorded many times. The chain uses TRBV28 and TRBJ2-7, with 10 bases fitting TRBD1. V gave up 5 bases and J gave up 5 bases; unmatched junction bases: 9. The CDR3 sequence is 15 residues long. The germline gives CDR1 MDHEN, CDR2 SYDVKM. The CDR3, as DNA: TGTGCCAGCAGTGTCCGATGGGGACAGGGGAACGAGCAGTACTTC. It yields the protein CASSVRWGQGNEQYF.

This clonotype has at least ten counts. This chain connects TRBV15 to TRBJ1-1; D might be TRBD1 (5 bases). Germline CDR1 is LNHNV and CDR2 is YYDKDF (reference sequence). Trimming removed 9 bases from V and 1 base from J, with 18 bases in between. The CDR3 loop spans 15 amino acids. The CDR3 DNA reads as TGTGCCACGTCGTCCCAGGGCGATTCGAACACTGAAGCTTTCTTT. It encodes CATSSQGDSNTEAFF.

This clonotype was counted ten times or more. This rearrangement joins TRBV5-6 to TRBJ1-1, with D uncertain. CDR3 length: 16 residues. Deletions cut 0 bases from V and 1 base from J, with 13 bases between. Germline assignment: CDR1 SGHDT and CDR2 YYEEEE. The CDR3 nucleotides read TGTGCCAGCAGCTTGGATGGACTGGCAGGGAACACTGAAGCTTTCTTT. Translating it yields CASSLDGLAGNTEAFF.

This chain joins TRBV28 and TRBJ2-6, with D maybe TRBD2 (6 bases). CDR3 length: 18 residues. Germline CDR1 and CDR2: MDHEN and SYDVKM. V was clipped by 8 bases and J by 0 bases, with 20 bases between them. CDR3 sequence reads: CASAPRDFSSSGANVLTF. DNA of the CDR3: TGTGCCAGCGCCCCCCGGGACTTTTCTTCCTCTGGGGCCAACGTCCTGACTTTC.

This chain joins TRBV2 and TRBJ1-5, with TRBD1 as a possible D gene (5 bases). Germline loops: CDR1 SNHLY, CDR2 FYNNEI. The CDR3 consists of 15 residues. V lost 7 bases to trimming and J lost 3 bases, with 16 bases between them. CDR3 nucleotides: TGTGCCAGCAAGGAGGGCAGGGTTTACAATCAGCCCCAGCATTTT. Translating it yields CASKEGRVYNQPQHF.

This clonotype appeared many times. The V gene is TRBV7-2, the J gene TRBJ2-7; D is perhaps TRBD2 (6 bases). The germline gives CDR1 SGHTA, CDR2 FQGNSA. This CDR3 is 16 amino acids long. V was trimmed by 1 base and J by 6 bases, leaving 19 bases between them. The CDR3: CASSLVSSLPGGEQYF. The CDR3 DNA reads TGTGCCAGCAGCTTAGTTTCTAGCCTTCCCGGGGGCGAGCAGTACTTC.

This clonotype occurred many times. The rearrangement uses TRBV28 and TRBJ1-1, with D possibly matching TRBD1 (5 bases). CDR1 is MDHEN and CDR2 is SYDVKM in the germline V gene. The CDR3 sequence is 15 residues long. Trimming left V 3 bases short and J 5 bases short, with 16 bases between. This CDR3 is CASSLGQGGLTEAFF. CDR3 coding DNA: TGTGCCAGCAGTTTGGGGCAGGGTGGATTGACTGAAGCTTTCTTT. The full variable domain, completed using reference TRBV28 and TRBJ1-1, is DVKVTQSSRYLVKRTGEKVFLECVQDMDHENMFWYRQDPGLGLRLIYFSYDVKMKEKGDIPEGYSVSREKKERFSLILESASTNQTSMYLCASSLGQGGLTEAFFGQGTRLTVV.

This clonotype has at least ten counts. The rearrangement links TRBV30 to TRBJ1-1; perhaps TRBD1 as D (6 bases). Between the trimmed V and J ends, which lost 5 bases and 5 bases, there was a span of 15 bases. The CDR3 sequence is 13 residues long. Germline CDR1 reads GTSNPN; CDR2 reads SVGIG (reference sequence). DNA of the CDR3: TGTGCCTGGCAATTTCCAGGGGAGACTGAAGCTTTCTTT. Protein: CAWQFPGETEAFF.

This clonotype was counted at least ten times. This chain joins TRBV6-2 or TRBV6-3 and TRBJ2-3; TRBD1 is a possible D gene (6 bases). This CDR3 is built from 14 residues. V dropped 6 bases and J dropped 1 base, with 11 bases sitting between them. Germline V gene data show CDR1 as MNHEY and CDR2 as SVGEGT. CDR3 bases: TGTGCCAGCAGATCCCGGACAGGCACAGATACGCAGTATTTT. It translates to CASRSRTGTDTQYF.

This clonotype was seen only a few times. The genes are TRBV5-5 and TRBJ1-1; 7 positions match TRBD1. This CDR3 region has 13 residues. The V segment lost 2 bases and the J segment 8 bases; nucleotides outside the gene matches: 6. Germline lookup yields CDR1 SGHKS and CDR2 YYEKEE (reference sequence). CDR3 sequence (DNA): TGTGCCAGCAGCTTCGGGACAGCTTTGGAAGCTTTCTTT. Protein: CASSFGTALEAFF.

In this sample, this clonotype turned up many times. CDR3 bases: TGCAGTGCCACCACCGTCACAGGGAAGTACGAGCAGTACTTC. Translation: CSATTVTGKYEQYF. V and J are TRBV20-1 and TRBJ2-7; the D gene is possibly TRBD1 (6 bases). The CDR3 sequence is 14 residues long. In germline, CDR1 is DFQATT, CDR2 SNEGSKA (reference sequence). The V and J ends lost 6 bases and 4 bases respectively, with 19 bases between them.